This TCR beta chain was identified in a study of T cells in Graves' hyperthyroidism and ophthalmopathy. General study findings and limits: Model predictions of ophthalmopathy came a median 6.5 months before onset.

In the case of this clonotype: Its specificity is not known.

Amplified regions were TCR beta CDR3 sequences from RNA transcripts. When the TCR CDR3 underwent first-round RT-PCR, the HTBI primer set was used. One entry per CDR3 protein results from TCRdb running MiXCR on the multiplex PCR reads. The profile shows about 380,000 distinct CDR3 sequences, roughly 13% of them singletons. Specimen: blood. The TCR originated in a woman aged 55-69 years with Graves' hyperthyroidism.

The CDR3 nucleotides read TGTGCCAGCAGTTACTCGACGGCCGAATCCTCTGGAAACACCATATATTTT. Translated, it gives CASSYSTAESSGNTIYF. This rearrangement joins TRBV6-5 to TRBJ1-3; D unresolved. The germline CDR1 and CDR2 sequences are MNHEY and SVGAGI. The CDR3 has 17 residues. V lost 0 bases, J lost 0 bases, and 12 bases lay in between.